The clone carrying this T cell receptor (beta chain) was counted between two and nine times. There are 17 residues in the CDR3. V was clipped by 3 bases and J by 2 bases; unmatched bases: 9. Germline V gene lookup returns CDR1 SGHRS and CDR2 YFSETQ. These data are taken from a study of T cells after yellow fever vaccination. TCRdb analysed the 5' RACE reads with MiXCR anew, one entry per CDR3 protein. The repertoire holds 500,000 to 650,000 distinct CDR3 sequences, 13% seen once, with 11% to 15% in the top ten. This receptor was taken from a young man who received the YFV17D yellow fever vaccine. The sample in question was PBMCs, obtained on the day of the yellow fever booster vaccination. The chain is built from TRBV5-1 and TRBJ2-1; TRBD1 matches at 9 bases. The CDR3: CASSSQPGQGTYNEQFF. For the CDR3, the DNA is TGCGCCAGCAGCTCCCAACCGGGACAGGGAACCTACAATGAGCAGTTCTTC.